This T cell receptor (beta chain) was sequenced during a study of cytomegalovirus exposure and HLA in healthy donors. Study as a whole: Tens of millions of unique TCRs from HLA-typed donors were held in an early release of data.

Points from the study as a whole: In a later analysis, HLA-C alleles had the fewest associated TCRs, DRB1 alleles the most. For most TCR beta V segments, an earlier analysis put the productive rate at about 87% or about 30% of the time.

As for this clone: What it binds is not known.

Researchers ran the PCR with 60 Vbeta and 13 Jbeta primers. TCRdb's table, derived via immunoSEQ multiplex PCR, lists solely in-frame clones and lacks some. The sample's table shows 40,000 or so clones. This CDR3 region has 14 residues. The germline V gene has CDR1 SGHRS and CDR2 YFSETQ. V lost 3 bases and J lost 9, with 16 bases in between. Sequences were obtained from PBMCs. The V call is TRBV5-1, the J call TRBJ2-1; a possible D gene is TRBD2 (5 bases). The sequence derives from a man aged 25 to 45 in good health and CMV-seronegative. The CDR3 sequence: CASSSAGIIGEQFF. DNA for the CDR3: TGCGCCAGCAGCTCCGCCGGGATCATCGGTGAGCAGTTCTTC.